A single sample gave rise to the 5 T cell receptor beta chains below, sequenced in a study of monozygotic twins with cystic fibrosis. Some clones are missing from TCRdb's copy, which holds only in-frame ones; the method was immunoSEQ multiplex PCR. Altogether 4,500 to 5,500 clones are present, around 96% being singletons, with the ten largest covering under 3.5%. The sample comprised blood. These TCRs come from a boy between 2 and 10 years old with cystic fibrosis.

This chain's CDR3 is CSAQGQDTQYF. The CDR3 DNA follows: TGCAGTGCTCAGGGTCAAGATACGCAGTATTTT. The rearrangement links TRBV20-1 to TRBJ2-3; TRBD1 might be the D (5 bases). Trimming left V 5 bases short and J 5 bases short, with 8 bases between. There are 11 residues in the CDR3. In germline, CDR1 is DFQATT, CDR2 SNEGSKA (reference sequence).

This sequence joins TRBV9 and TRBJ1-3; D is possibly TRBD1 (5 bases). CDR1 and CDR2 from the germline V gene are SGDLS and YYNGEE. There are 16 residues in the CDR3. The V end was cut by 4 bases, the J end by 2 bases, with 16 bases between. The CDR3 DNA follows: TGTGCCAGCAGCCCTTCCACCGGGACGGCTGGAAACACCATATATTTT. Translation: CASSPSTGTAGNTIYF.

The gene calls are TRBV7-2 and TRBJ2-7; 8 nucleotides align to TRBD1. The germline V gene has CDR1 SGHTA and CDR2 FQGNSA. The CDR3 totals 15 residues. V gave up 6 bases and J gave up 0 bases; unmatched junction bases: 7. CDR3: CASRSGTGSSYEQYF. The CDR3 DNA reads TGTGCCAGCAGATCCGGGACAGGATCCTCCTACGAGCAGTACTTC.

V and J are TRBV9 and TRBJ1-3; D might be TRBD1 (6 bases). The germline CDR1 and CDR2 sequences are SGDLS and YYNGEE. V dropped 0 bases and J dropped 0 bases, with 7 bases sitting between them. The CDR3 consists of 15 residues. The CDR3 nucleotides read TGTGCCAGCAGCGTAGAGACAGGCTCTGGAAACACCATATATTTT. This encodes CASSVETGSGNTIYF.

Here the CDR3 DNA reads TGTGCCAGCAGCTCCCCCCTTGGACAGGTCGGAGTCGATGGCTACACCTTC. Protein sequence: CASSSPLGQVGVDGYTF. V and J are TRBV7-9 and TRBJ1-2, with 7 bases that match TRBD1. Unmatched junction bases numbered 17, after V lost 4 bases and J lost 6 bases. The CDR3 sequence is 17 residues long. Germline CDR1 reads SEHNR; CDR2 reads FQNEAQ (reference sequence). The full variable domain, its missing parts supplied by reference TRBV7-9 and TRBJ1-2, is DTGVSQNPRHKITKRGQNVTFRCDPISEHNRLYWYRQTLGQGPEFLTYFQNEAQLEKSRLLSDRFSAERPKGSFSTLEIQRTEQGDSAMYLCASSSPLGQVGVDGYTFGSGTRLTVV.